This section outlines one T cell receptor (beta chain) sequence together with its context. Germline CDR1 SGHNT, CDR2 YYREEE (reference sequence). The V end was cut by 0 bases, the J end by 1 base, with 10 bases between. CDR3 length: 15 residues. This sample is part of a study of blood T cell repertoires in COVID-19. As for the study in general: Sites in the United States, Italy and Spain provided acute and convalescent COVID-19 samples. T cells, B-cell-depleted T cells, or PBMCs supplied cDNA or gDNA.

In the study's own analysis: Amplification with reference gene primers provided the estimates of nucleated cell counts. TCRdb's copy holds only in-frame clones and misses some; the assay was immunoSEQ multiplex PCR. That table supplies the V and J calls and clone size; D and trimming were determined from the DNA. Among some 370,000 clones listed, around 92% were seen once. This clonotype was obtained from a middle-aged man with acute or convalescent COVID-19. The genes are TRBV5-4 and TRBJ1-1, with no clear D. Material for sequencing was peripheral blood. This chain's CDR3 is CASSLDKYRNTEAFF. The CDR3 region has the DNA TGTGCCAGCAGCTTGGACAAATACCGGAACACTGAAGCTTTCTTT. Drawing the rest from reference TRBV5-4 and TRBJ1-1, the complete variable domain is ETGVTQSPTHLIKTRGQQVTLRCSSQSGHNTVSWYQQALGQGPQFIFQYYREEENGRGNFPPRFSGLQFPNYSSELNVNALELDDSALYLCASSLDKYRNTEAFFGQGTRLTVV.